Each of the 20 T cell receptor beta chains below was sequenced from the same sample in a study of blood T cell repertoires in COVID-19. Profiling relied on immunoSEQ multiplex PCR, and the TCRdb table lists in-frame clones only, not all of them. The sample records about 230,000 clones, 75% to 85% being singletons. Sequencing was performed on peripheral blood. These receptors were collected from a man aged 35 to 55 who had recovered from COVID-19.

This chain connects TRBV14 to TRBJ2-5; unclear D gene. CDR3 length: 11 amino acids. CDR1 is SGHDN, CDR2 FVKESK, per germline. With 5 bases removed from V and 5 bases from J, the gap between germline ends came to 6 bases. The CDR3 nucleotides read TGTGCCAGCAGCGATCAGGAGACCCAGTACTTC. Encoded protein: CASSDQETQYF.

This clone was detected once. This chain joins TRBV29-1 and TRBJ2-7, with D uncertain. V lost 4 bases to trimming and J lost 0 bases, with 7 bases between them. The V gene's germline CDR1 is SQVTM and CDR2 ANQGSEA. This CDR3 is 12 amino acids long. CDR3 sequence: CSVATDSYEQYF. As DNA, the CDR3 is TGCAGCGTTGCCACAGACTCCTACGAGCAGTACTTC.

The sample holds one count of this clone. This CDR3 reads CASSPGASGGPPSEQFF. The DNA for the CDR3 is TGTGCCAGCAGCCCAGGGGCTAGCGGGGGACCGCCCTCTGAGCAGTTCTTC. The genes are TRBV9 and TRBJ2-1; 10 positions match TRBD2. The CDR3 length is 17 residues. J lost 9 bases, V lost 4 bases, and 16 bases had no gene match. Germline-derived CDR1 and CDR2 are SGDLS and YYNGEE.

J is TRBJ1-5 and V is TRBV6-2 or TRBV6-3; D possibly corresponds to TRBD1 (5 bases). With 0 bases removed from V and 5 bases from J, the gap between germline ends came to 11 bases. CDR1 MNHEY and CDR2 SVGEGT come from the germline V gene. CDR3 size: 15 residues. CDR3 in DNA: TGTGCCAGCAGTTACTCGGGGCAGCCCCATCAGCCCCAGCATTTT. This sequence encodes CASSYSGQPHQPQHF.

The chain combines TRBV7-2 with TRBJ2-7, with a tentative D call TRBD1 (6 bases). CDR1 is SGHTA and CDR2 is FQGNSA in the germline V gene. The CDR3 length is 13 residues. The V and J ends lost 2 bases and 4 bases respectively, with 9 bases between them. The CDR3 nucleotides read TGTGCCAGCAGCTTAACGGACAGATACGAGCAGTACTTC. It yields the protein CASSLTDRYEQYF.

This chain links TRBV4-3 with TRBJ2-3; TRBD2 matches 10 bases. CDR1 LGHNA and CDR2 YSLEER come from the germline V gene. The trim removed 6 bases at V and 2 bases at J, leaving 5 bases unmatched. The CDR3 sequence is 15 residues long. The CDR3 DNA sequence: TGCGCCAGCAGACCCAGCGGGAGGGCCACAGATACGCAGTATTTT. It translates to CASRPSGRATDTQYF.

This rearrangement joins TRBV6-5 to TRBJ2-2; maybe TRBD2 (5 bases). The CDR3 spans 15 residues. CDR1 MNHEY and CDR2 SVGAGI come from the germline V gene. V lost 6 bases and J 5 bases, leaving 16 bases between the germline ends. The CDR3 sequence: CASSQEVPGTGELFF. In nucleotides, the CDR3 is TGTGCCAGCAGCCAAGAGGTACCGGGGACCGGGGAGCTGTTTTTT.

The DNA of the CDR3 is TGTGCCAGTAGCAGGAGGCTAGCGGGGGGGACATTCACAGATACGCAGTATTTT. It codes for CASSRRLAGGTFTDTQYF. V usage is TRBV19 and J usage is TRBJ2-3; TRBD2 aligns across 12 bases. Germline V gene sequence: CDR1 LNHDA, CDR2 SQIVND (reference sequence). V shed 6 bases, J shed 2 bases, and the junction held 12 bases outside the gene matches. The CDR3 covers 18 residues.

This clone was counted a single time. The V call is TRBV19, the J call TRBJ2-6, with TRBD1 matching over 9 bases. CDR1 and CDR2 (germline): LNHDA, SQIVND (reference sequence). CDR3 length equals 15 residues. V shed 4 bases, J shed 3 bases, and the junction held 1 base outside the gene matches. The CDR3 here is CASSTGQGGANVLTF. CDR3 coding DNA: TGTGCCAGTAGTACGGGACAGGGTGGGGCCAACGTCCTGACTTTC.

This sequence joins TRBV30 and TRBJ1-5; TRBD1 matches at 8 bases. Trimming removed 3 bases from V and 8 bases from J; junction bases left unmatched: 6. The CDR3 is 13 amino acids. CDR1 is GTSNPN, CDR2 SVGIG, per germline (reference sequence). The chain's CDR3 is CAWSSGGGEPQHF. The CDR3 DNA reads TGTGCCTGGAGCTCAGGGGGCGGTGAGCCCCAGCATTTT.

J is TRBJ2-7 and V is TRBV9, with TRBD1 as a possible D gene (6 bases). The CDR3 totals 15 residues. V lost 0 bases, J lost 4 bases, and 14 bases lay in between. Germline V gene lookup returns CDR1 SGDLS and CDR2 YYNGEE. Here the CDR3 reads CASSVDGTSYYEQYF. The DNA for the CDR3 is TGTGCCAGCAGCGTAGATGGGACATCATATTACGAGCAGTACTTC.

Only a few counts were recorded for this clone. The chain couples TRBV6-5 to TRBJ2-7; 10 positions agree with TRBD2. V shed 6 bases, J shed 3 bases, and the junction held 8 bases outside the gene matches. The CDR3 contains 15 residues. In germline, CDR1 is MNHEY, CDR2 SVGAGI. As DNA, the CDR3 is TGTGCCAGCAGACCTACTAGCGGGGAGGTCTACGAGCAGTACTTC. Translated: CASRPTSGEVYEQYF.

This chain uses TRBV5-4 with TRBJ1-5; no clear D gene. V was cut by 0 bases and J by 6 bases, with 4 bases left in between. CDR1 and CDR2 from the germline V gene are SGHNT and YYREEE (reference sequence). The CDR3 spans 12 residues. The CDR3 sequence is CASSLAGQPQHF. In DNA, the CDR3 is TGTGCCAGCAGCTTGGCCGGTCAGCCCCAGCATTTT.

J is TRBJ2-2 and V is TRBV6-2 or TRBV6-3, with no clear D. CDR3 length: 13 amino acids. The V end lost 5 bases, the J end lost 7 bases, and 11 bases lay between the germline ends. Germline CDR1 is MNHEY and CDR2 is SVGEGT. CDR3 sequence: CASSPLGGGELFF. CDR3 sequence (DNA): TGTGCCAGCAGTCCACTCGGCGGCGGGGAGCTGTTTTTT.

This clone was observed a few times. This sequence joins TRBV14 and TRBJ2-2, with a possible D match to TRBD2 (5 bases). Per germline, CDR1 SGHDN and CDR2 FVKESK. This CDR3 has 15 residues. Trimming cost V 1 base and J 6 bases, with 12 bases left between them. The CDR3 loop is CASSQVGSSSGELFF. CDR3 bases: TGTGCCAGCAGCCAAGTGGGGAGTTCGTCCGGGGAGCTGTTTTTT.

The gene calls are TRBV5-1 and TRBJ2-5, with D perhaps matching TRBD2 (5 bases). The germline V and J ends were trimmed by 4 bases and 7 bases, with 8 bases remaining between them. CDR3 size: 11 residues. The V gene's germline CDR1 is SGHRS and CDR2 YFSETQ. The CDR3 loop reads CASSSGPTQYF. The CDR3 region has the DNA TGCGCCAGCAGCAGCGGACCGACCCAGTACTTC.

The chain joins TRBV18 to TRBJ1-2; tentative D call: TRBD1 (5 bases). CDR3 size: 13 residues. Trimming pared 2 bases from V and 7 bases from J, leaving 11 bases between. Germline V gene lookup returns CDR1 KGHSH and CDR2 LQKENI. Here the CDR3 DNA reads TGTGCCAGCTCACCAGGAGGGGACGCTGGCTACACCTTC. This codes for CASSPGGDAGYTF.

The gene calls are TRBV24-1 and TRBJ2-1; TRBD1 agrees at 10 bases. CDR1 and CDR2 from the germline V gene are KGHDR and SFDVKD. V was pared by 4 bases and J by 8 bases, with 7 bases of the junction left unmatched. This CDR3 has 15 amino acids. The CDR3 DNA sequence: TGTGCCACCAGTGAATCCGGGACAGGGGTAGATGAGCAGTTCTTC. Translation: CATSESGTGVDEQFF.

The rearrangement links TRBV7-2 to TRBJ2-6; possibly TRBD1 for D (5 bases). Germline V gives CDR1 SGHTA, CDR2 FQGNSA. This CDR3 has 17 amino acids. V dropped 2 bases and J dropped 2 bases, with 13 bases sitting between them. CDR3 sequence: CASSLFSQGTGANVLTF. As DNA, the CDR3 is TGTGCCAGCAGCTTATTTAGTCAGGGTACTGGGGCCAACGTCCTGACTTTC.

DNA of the CDR3: TGCGCCAGCAGTGCAAATGGGGAGGTCTTCGGCTACACCTTC. It is translated as CASSANGEVFGYTF. The rearrangement links TRBV4-3 to TRBJ1-2; D remains unclear. In germline, CDR1 is LGHNA, CDR2 YSLEER. The V end lost 6 bases, the J end lost 8 bases, and 19 bases lay between the germline ends. The CDR3 totals 14 residues.